This T cell receptor beta chain was identified during a study of PD-1 blockade in classical Hodgkin lymphoma. This clone has a single count. Its antigen is currently unknown. Broader study findings: There was a significant rise in CD4+ TCR diversity by C4D1, with no such rise for CD8+. Still unresolved is the cause of the repertoire differences, which may be disease activity or prior therapy. The baseline diversity of complete responders showed similarity to that of newly diagnosed patients.

V gave up 3 bases and J gave up 3 bases; unmatched junction bases: 3. Germline CDR1 SGHRS, CDR2 YFSETQ. CDR3 length: 16 residues. Time point defined: cycle 4 day 1 (C4D1), after less than seven weeks of nivolumab. Every patient experienced relapse after autologous stem cell transplantation, and brentuximab vedotin exposure varied. Thawed PBMCs yielded CD4+ T cells through magnetic negative selection. Classifying best responses yielded complete response, partial response or progressive disease. Profiling relied on immunoSEQ multiplex PCR, and the TCRdb table lists in-frame clones only, not all of them. The sample gives roughly 30,000 clones, approximately 80% of which show up once; roughly 0.52% is in the top ten.

The sequence was collected from a human donor with classical Hodgkin lymphoma. The gene calls are TRBV5-1 and TRBJ2-5, with TRBD2 matching 15 bases. This specimen consisted of CD4+ T cells from blood, obtained before the fourth cycle of nivolumab. The CDR3 is CASSSGLAGGKETQYF. In DNA form, the CDR3 reads TGCGCCAGCAGCTCGGGACTAGCGGGAGGTAAAGAGACCCAGTACTTC.